Below, 32 T cell receptor beta chains from the same sample are listed, as sequenced in a study of early T cells in non-severe SARS-CoV-2 infection. TCRdb reprocessed the 5' RACE reads with MiXCR, giving one entry per CDR3 protein. Of roughly 83,000 distinct CDR3 sequences in the sample, 10% were seen once. The sample here was whole blood, taken at baseline. Receptors were obtained from an adult who was a healthcare worker with PCR-confirmed SARS-CoV-2 infection or an uninfected control (not recorded which).

V usage is TRBV7-3 and J usage is TRBJ2-3; D is possibly TRBD2 (6 bases). Deletions cut 5 bases from V and 4 bases from J, with 16 bases between. CDR3 length: 15 amino acids. The V gene's germline CDR1 is SGHTA and CDR2 FQGTGA. CDR3 region: CASSRGTTPPDTQYF. CDR3 sequence (DNA): TGTGCCAGCAGCCGCGGGACCACTCCCCCAGATACGCAGTATTTT.

This clonotype has a count of ten or more. V and J are TRBV7-7 and TRBJ2-5, with 7 bases that match TRBD2. This CDR3 has 15 amino acids. From germline, CDR1 is SSHAT and CDR2 FNYEAQ (reference sequence). Losses at the gene ends were 4 bases for V and 7 bases for J; bases not matched to a gene: 12. The CDR3 loop reads CASSSSTSSQGTQYF. The CDR3 DNA follows: TGTGCCAGCAGCTCCTCGACTAGCTCCCAGGGGACCCAGTACTTC.

This clonotype was counted ten times or more. The chain joins TRBV6-6 to TRBJ2-7, with a tentative D call TRBD2 (6 bases). V lost 7 bases and J 6 bases, leaving 19 bases between the germline ends. Germline CDR1 reads MNHNY; CDR2 reads SVGAGI (reference sequence). The CDR3 has 14 amino acids. The CDR3 spells CASTPAGKGREQYF. CDR3 nucleotide sequence: TGTGCCAGCACCCCCGCGGGGAAGGGCCGCGAGCAGTACTTC.

The sample holds a few counts of this clonotype. The gene calls are TRBV4-2 and TRBJ2-2, with D perhaps matching TRBD1 (6 bases). The length of the CDR3 is 16 residues. The V end was cut by 8 bases, the J end by 3 bases, with 19 bases between. Germline values: CDR1 LGHNA, CDR2 YNFKEQ. The CDR3, as DNA: TGTGCCAGCCGCGAGGGGCAGGGGACGCACACCGGGGAGCTGTTTTTT. It codes for CASREGQGTHTGELFF.

This clonotype appeared a few times. The CDR3 loop is CASSVGGSGRPFGNEQFF. The CDR3, as DNA: TGTGCCAGCAGCGTAGGAGGTAGCGGGAGACCCTTTGGTAATGAGCAGTTCTTC. The chain employs TRBV9 and TRBJ2-1; 9 bases fit TRBD2. CDR3 length equals 18 residues. CDR1 and CDR2 from the germline V gene are SGDLS and YYNGEE. V lost 0 bases, J lost 7 bases, and 14 bases stayed unmatched.

The chain uses TRBV15 and TRBJ2-5; 8 bases map to TRBD2. Per germline, CDR1 LNHNV and CDR2 YYDKDF (reference sequence). The CDR3 loop spans 16 amino acids. V trimming: 1 base; J trimming: 2 bases; junction bases outside the gene matches: 6. CDR3 sequence (DNA): TGTGCCACCAGCAGAGCCCCAACTAGCGGACAAGAGACCCAGTACTTC. Its translation: CATSRAPTSGQETQYF.

At least ten counts were recorded for this clonotype. The chain joins TRBV29-1 to TRBJ2-7; tentatively, D is TRBD1 or TRBD2 (5 bases each). The V end was cut by 4 bases, the J end by 5 bases, with 15 bases between. CDR1 and CDR2 (germline): SQVTM, ANQGSEA. CDR3 length: 13 amino acids. The CDR3 region is CSVGIAGRNEQYF. Written as DNA, the CDR3 is TGCAGCGTTGGAATTGCAGGGAGAAACGAGCAGTACTTC.

The chain combines TRBV28 with TRBJ2-7, with 7 bases identical to TRBD2. The CDR3 consists of 11 residues. Germline assignment: CDR1 MDHEN and CDR2 SYDVKM. CDR3 loop: CAVGGHYEQYF. CDR3 sequence (DNA): TGTGCAGTGGGAGGGCACTACGAGCAGTACTTC.

This clonotype was seen a few times. The gene calls are TRBV20-1 and TRBJ1-2, with no clear D. Germline V gene lookup returns CDR1 DFQATT and CDR2 SNEGSKA (reference sequence). Trimming left V 8 bases short and J 0 bases short, with 13 bases between. The CDR3 is 13 residues long. CDR3 in DNA: TGCAGTACTACAGCCACTGCTAACTATGGCTACACCTTC. It translates to CSTTATANYGYTF.

This clonotype was seen ten or more times. The J gene is TRBJ1-1, the V gene TRBV7-3; D unclear. CDR3 length: 13 amino acids. Trimming shortened V by 0 bases and J by 6 bases, and 8 bases separated the two germline ends. CDR1 and CDR2 (germline): SGHTA, FQGTGA. The CDR3 here is CASSLTASAEAFF. The DNA of the CDR3 is TGTGCCAGCAGCTTAACGGCCTCCGCTGAAGCTTTCTTT.

The V and J genes are TRBV5-1 and TRBJ2-1; D uncertain. V gave up 1 base and J gave up 8 bases, with 7 bases separating them. Per the germline V gene, CDR1 is SGHRS and CDR2 is YFSETQ. There are 12 residues in the CDR3. The CDR3 nucleotides are TGCGCCAGCAGCTTGCCTCCCGATGAGCAGTTCTTC. This encodes CASSLPPDEQFF.

This clonotype was observed at least ten times. The V gene is TRBV3-1, the J gene TRBJ2-3, with 7 bases aligning to TRBD1. There are 16 residues in the CDR3. With 4 bases clipped from V and 0 bases from J, the junction kept 7 bases outside the gene matches. The germline CDR1 and CDR2 sequences are LGHDT and YNNKEL (reference sequence). As DNA, the CDR3 is TGTGCCAGCAGCCGTGAGGGGGCCCGGAGCACAGATACGCAGTATTTT. Translation gives CASSREGARSTDTQYF.

The sample holds a few counts of this clonotype. The rearrangement uses TRBV7-8 and TRBJ2-7, with no clear D. CDR1 and CDR2 (germline): SGHVS, FQNEAQ. Trimming pared 3 bases from V and 2 bases from J, leaving 11 bases between. The CDR3 totals 14 residues. The CDR3 region is CASSFLKDTYEQYF. The CDR3, as DNA: TGTGCCAGCAGCTTTTTAAAAGACACCTACGAGCAGTACTTC. The variable domain in full, completed from reference TRBV7-8 and TRBJ2-7, reads GAGVSQSPRYKVAKRGQDVALRCDPISGHVSLFWYQQALGQGPEFLTYFQNEAQLDKSGLPSDRFFAERPEGSVSTLKIQRTQQEDSAVYLCASSFLKDTYEQYFGPGTRLTVT.

This clonotype was observed a handful of times. This chain uses TRBV18 with TRBJ2-3; D is perhaps TRBD2 (5 bases). Germline V gene lookup returns CDR1 KGHSH and CDR2 LQKENI. The CDR3 totals 15 residues. The V and J ends lost 3 bases and 0 bases respectively, with 10 bases between them. In DNA form, the CDR3 reads TGTGCCAGCTCACCCCCGGGAATAAGCACAGATACGCAGTATTTT. This encodes CASSPPGISTDTQYF.

This rearrangement joins TRBV12-3 or TRBV12-4 to TRBJ2-2; perhaps TRBD1 as D (5 bases). The CDR3 has 14 residues. Trimming took off 3 bases at V and 6 bases at J, with 11 bases between the two ends. CDR3 residues: CASSFRAGPGELFF. CDR3 nucleotides: TGTGCCAGCAGTTTTCGCGCAGGGCCCGGGGAGCTGTTTTTT.

The DNA for the CDR3 is TGTGCCAGCAGCCAAGGCAGGGCTCTTGACTCACCCCTCCACTTT. Protein: CASSQGRALDSPLHF. The rearrangement joins TRBV3-1 to TRBJ1-6, with D possibly matching TRBD1 (5 bases). The germline gives CDR1 LGHDT, CDR2 YNNKEL (reference sequence). Trimming shortened V by 1 base and J by 10 bases, and 14 bases separated the two germline ends. The CDR3 has 15 residues.

This clonotype was seen repeatedly, ten times or more. The chain joins TRBV28 to TRBJ1-5; perhaps TRBD1 as D (6 bases). Between the trimmed V and J ends, which lost 4 bases and 7 bases, there was a span of 20 bases. CDR1 and CDR2 (germline): MDHEN, SYDVKM. This CDR3 is built from 16 residues. The CDR3 region is CASSYGGQFSGQPQHF. Written as DNA, the CDR3 is TGTGCCAGCAGTTATGGAGGACAGTTTAGCGGGCAGCCCCAGCATTTT.

DNA of the CDR3: TGTGCCAGCAGCCCCCCGGTGGACAGGGGATTCGGGGATACGCAGTATTTT. It translates to CASSPPVDRGFGDTQYF. The chain joins TRBV5-6 to TRBJ2-3; TRBD1 matches at 9 bases. V was clipped by 4 bases and J by 6 bases; unmatched bases: 15. The CDR3 consists of 17 residues. CDR1 is SGHDT and CDR2 is YYEEEE in the germline V gene.

There are a few counts of this clonotype. The chain links TRBV21-1 to TRBJ2-3; the table calls TRBD1, which could not be checked here. TRBV21-1 is reported as a pseudogene. The CDR3 contains 15 residues. The CDR3 protein is CASGYRRPSTDTQYF. In nucleotides, the CDR3 is TGTGCCAGCGGATACAGGAGGCCTAGCACAGATACGCAGTATTTT.

This clonotype has only a few counts. The chain links TRBV20-1 to TRBJ2-2; 7 bases map to TRBD1. Trimming at V came to 7 bases and at J to 2 bases, leaving 10 bases not matched to a gene. CDR3 size: 15 residues. Germline V CDR1 and CDR2: DFQATT, SNEGSKA (reference sequence). CDR3 region: CSGFSGQTNTGELFF. The DNA for the CDR3 is TGCAGTGGGTTCTCGGGACAGACTAACACCGGGGAGCTGTTTTTT.

This clonotype has more than one count but fewer than ten. This chain's CDR3 is CSARGGTYEQYF. For the CDR3, the DNA is TGCAGTGCCCGGGGGGGAACCTACGAGCAGTACTTC. The chain combines TRBV20-1 with TRBJ2-7, with TRBD2 matching 8 bases. The germline V gene encodes CDR1 DFQATT and CDR2 SNEGSKA (reference sequence). CDR3 length: 12 amino acids. V was pared by 6 bases and J by 2 bases, with 3 bases of the junction left unmatched.

This clonotype was detected only a few times. CDR3 amino acids: CASSPLRGPLQETQYF. Here the CDR3 DNA reads TGTGCCAGCTCACCCCTACGGGGACCTCTCCAAGAGACCCAGTACTTC. The rearrangement uses TRBV18 and TRBJ2-5, with D perhaps being TRBD1 or TRBD2 (5 bases each). CDR3 length: 16 amino acids. CDR1 and CDR2 from the germline V gene are KGHSH and LQKENI. Deletions cut 3 bases from V and 1 base from J, with 15 bases between. Using reference TRBV18 and TRBJ2-5 for the parts outside the CDR3, the full variable domain is NAGVMQNPRHLVRRRGQEARLRCSPMKGHSHVYWYRQLPEEGLKFMVYLQKENIIDESGMPKERFSAEFPKEGPSILRIQQVVRGDSAAYFCASSPLRGPLQETQYFGPGTRLLVL.

This clonotype was picked up a small number of times. The V call is TRBV6-5, the J call TRBJ1-2, with 7 bases fitting TRBD1. V trimming: 5 bases; J trimming: 2 bases; junction bases outside the gene matches: 8. The germline CDR1 and CDR2 sequences are MNHEY and SVGAGI. This CDR3 spans 15 amino acids. The CDR3 here is CASSAYSTGNYGYTF. The CDR3 nucleotides read TGTGCCAGCAGTGCATACTCGACAGGGAACTATGGCTACACCTTC.

There are many counts of this clonotype. In DNA, the CDR3 is TGTGCCACCAGCAGTCTGTGGGGCGAGCAGTTCTTC. It translates to CATSSLWGEQFF. This chain connects TRBV24-1 to TRBJ2-1; a possible D gene is TRBD1 (5 bases). Germline V CDR1 and CDR2: KGHDR, SFDVKD. CDR3 length: 12 amino acids. V lost 7 bases and J lost 10, with 13 bases in between.

Only a few counts were recorded for this clonotype. The chain joins TRBV10-3 to TRBJ2-5; 10 bases map to TRBD1. The CDR3 contains 14 residues. Trimming cost V 8 bases and J 5 bases; bases outside gene matches: 8. The V gene's germline CDR1 is ENHRY and CDR2 SYGVKD. CDR3 nucleotides: TGTGCCATCGGTCCCGGGACAGGGGTGGAGACCCAGTACTTC. It is translated as CAIGPGTGVETQYF.

This clonotype was seen at least ten times. This chain joins TRBV3-1 and TRBJ2-3, with TRBD2 identical over 9 bases. Germline V gene data show CDR1 as LGHDT and CDR2 as YNNKEL (reference sequence). The junction had 19 bases not matched to a gene; V was cut back by 2 bases and J by 7 bases. The CDR3 consists of 19 residues. The CDR3, as DNA: TGTGCCAGCAGCCAAAAATTCGGCGGCGCAGCGGGAGGAGCGAATACGCAGTATTTT. Translating it yields CASSQKFGGAAGGANTQYF.

This clonotype showed up just a few times. V gene TRBV6-1 combines with J gene TRBJ2-5; 7 nucleotides line up with TRBD2. After removal of 4 bases from V and 1 base from J, the junction contained 3 bases not matched to a gene. This CDR3 has 14 amino acids. Germline V gene sequence: CDR1 MNHNS, CDR2 SASEGT. The chain's CDR3 is CASSASSGQETQYF. As DNA, the CDR3 is TGTGCCAGCAGTGCCTCTAGCGGCCAAGAGACCCAGTACTTC.

This clonotype was observed a handful of times. The rearrangement uses TRBV10-3 and TRBJ2-4; possible D gene TRBD2, 6 bases. This CDR3 is 12 amino acids long. Trimming took 5 bases from V and 8 from J, leaving 10 bases between them. Germline V lookup: CDR1 ENHRY, CDR2 SYGVKD. CDR3 nucleotide sequence: TGTGCCATCAGTTCGGGAGAGGACATTCAGTACTTC. This gives the protein CAISSGEDIQYF.

The sample holds a few counts of this clonotype. The chain combines TRBV28 with TRBJ1-1, with D possibly being TRBD1 (6 bases). The V end lost 3 bases, the J end lost 5 bases, and 13 bases lay between the germline ends. Germline assignment: CDR1 MDHEN and CDR2 SYDVKM. CDR3 length equals 14 residues. The CDR3 loop is CASSFGGRRTEAFF. The CDR3 coding sequence is TGTGCCAGCAGTTTTGGGGGGCGGCGGACTGAAGCTTTCTTT.

This clonotype was seen a handful of times. V gene TRBV18 combines with J gene TRBJ1-5; 7 positions match TRBD1. In germline, CDR1 is KGHSH, CDR2 LQKENI. This CDR3 region has 16 residues. V lost 3 bases and J lost 3; bases outside the gene matches: 8. The CDR3 sequence: CASSPVVGGLNQPQHF. CDR3 coding DNA: TGTGCCAGCTCACCGGTCGTAGGGGGCCTCAATCAGCCCCAGCATTTT.

The CDR3 DNA reads as TGTGCCAGCAGCTACAACAGTCAGGAGCAGTACTTC. As protein: CASSYNSQEQYF. This chain joins TRBV11-3 and TRBJ2-7; D unresolved. This CDR3 contains 12 residues. Germline lookup yields CDR1 SGHNT and CDR2 YENEEA. V was pared by 4 bases and J by 7 bases, with 11 bases between.

This rearrangement joins TRBV15 to TRBJ2-4, with D possibly TRBD1 on 6 matching bases. V lost 0 bases, J lost 15 bases, and 15 bases lay in between. Looked up from germline, CDR1 is LNHNV and CDR2 is YYDKDF (reference sequence). The CDR3 spans 13 residues. The CDR3 coding sequence is TGTGCCACCAGCAGAGATCAGACAGGTCAGAGGTACTTC. Amino acids: CATSRDQTGQRYF. Based on the CDR3 plus reference TRBV15 and TRBJ2-4, the full variable domain is DAMVIQNPRYQVTQFGKPVTLSCSQTLNHNVMYWYQQKSSQAPKLLFHYYDKDFNNEADTPDNFQSRRPNTSFCFLDIRSPGLGDTAMYLCATSRDQTGQRYFGAGTRLSVL.